These 14 T cell receptor beta chains share one sample of origin, sequenced in a study of T cells in Graves' hyperthyroidism and ophthalmopathy. Amplified regions were TCR beta CDR3 sequences from RNA transcripts. In the first-round RT-PCR of the TCR CDR3, the HTBI primer set was used. TCRdb itself ran the multiplex PCR reads through MiXCR, one entry per CDR3 protein. The sample consists of 250,000 to 300,000 distinct CDR3 sequences, approximately 19% of them appearing once. Sequenced: blood. These TCRs come from a man aged 50-60 years with Graves' ophthalmopathy.

In this sample, this clonotype turned up many times. The chain uses TRBV14 and TRBJ2-1; TRBD1 matches 7 bases. The germline CDR1 and CDR2 sequences are SGHDN and FVKESK. The CDR3 is made up of 16 amino acids. V shed 3 bases, J shed 6 bases, and the junction held 11 bases outside the gene matches. The CDR3 reads CASSQLGQPNVNEQFF. CDR3 in DNA: TGTGCCAGCAGCCAGTTGGGACAGCCCAACGTCAATGAGCAGTTCTTC.

This clonotype was counted ten times or more. The rearrangement links TRBV28 to TRBJ1-5, with TRBD1 matching over 8 bases. Germline V gives CDR1 MDHEN, CDR2 SYDVKM. This CDR3 spans 14 amino acids. V lost 4 bases and J lost 1; bases outside the gene matches: 0. This chain's CDR3 is CASSWTGSNQPQHF. The CDR3 bases are TGTGCCAGCAGTTGGACAGGGAGCAATCAGCCCCAGCATTTT.

The rearrangement joins TRBV18 to TRBJ1-4; D uncertain. The CDR3 has 14 residues. The germline gives CDR1 KGHSH, CDR2 LQKENI. Trimming removed 4 bases from V and 2 bases from J, with 8 bases in between. Here the CDR3 reads CASSRGSTNEKLFF. DNA of the CDR3: TGTGCCAGCTCACGGGGTTCTACTAATGAAAAACTGTTTTTT. The full variable domain, in which reference TRBV18 and TRBJ1-4 provide the parts outside the CDR3, is NAGVMQNPRHLVRRRGQEARLRCSPMKGHSHVYWYRQLPEEGLKFMVYLQKENIIDESGMPKERFSAEFPKEGPSILRIQQVVRGDSAAYFCASSRGSTNEKLFFGSGTQLSVL.

In its sample, this clonotype was seen a few times. The rearrangement links TRBV2 to TRBJ2-5; 8 bases map to TRBD1. In germline, CDR1 is SNHLY, CDR2 FYNNEI. The CDR3 extends over 15 amino acids. With 1 base clipped from V and 5 bases from J, the junction kept 6 bases outside the gene matches. The CDR3 DNA is TGTGCCAGCAGTGAAGATGGCAGGGGGCGGGAGACCCAGTACTTC. Translation: CASSEDGRGRETQYF.

This clonotype was seen a few times. The junction departs from the called germline gene at one end, perhaps through a read error. This rearrangement joins TRBV5-1 to TRBJ1-1, with unresolved D. The CDR3 runs 14 residues. Germline assignment: CDR1 SGHRS and CDR2 YFSETQ. The CDR3 coding sequence is TGCGCCAGCAAAGTACTCCGGATGAATACTGAAGCTTTCTTT. Translated, it gives CASKVLRMNTEAFF.

The sample holds many counts of this clonotype. V usage is TRBV5-1 and J usage is TRBJ2-2; possibly TRBD1 for D (6 bases). Trimming removed 1 base at V and 5 bases at J, with 12 bases between. Looked up from germline, CDR1 is SGHRS and CDR2 is YFSETQ. This CDR3 region has 15 residues. The CDR3 region is CASSLSGQPTGELFF. CDR3 DNA sequence: TGCGCCAGCAGCTTGTCAGGACAGCCGACCGGGGAGCTGTTTTTT.

This clonotype has more than one count but fewer than ten. This chain uses TRBV6-5 with TRBJ2-7; a possible D gene is TRBD1 (6 bases). CDR3 length equals 14 residues. V lost 4 bases and J 7 bases, leaving 17 bases between the germline ends. Germline V gene data show CDR1 as MNHEY and CDR2 as SVGAGI. Here the CDR3 reads CASSWGPTTGEQYF. The CDR3 DNA sequence: TGTGCCAGCAGTTGGGGGCCTACAACCGGAGAGCAGTACTTC.

This clonotype showed up just once. A read error may be the cause here, since a much bigger clone is one base away. The conserved phenylalanine or tryptophan is not found at the CDR3 terminus, so this likely reflects a read error. The chain is built from TRBV5-1 and TRBJ1-1; the D gene is possibly TRBD1 (6 bases). V lost 4 bases, J lost 2 bases, and 15 bases lay in between. The CDR3 is 15 amino acids. Germline CDR1 is SGHRS and CDR2 is YFSETQ. CDR3 region: CASSPGAGRNTEAFL. In DNA form, the CDR3 reads TGCGCCAGCAGCCCGGGGGCAGGGCGAAACACTGAAGCTTTCCTT.

This clonotype was found a few times. V usage is TRBV7-9 and J usage is TRBJ2-1; 10 positions agree with TRBD1. Germline CDR1 reads SEHNR; CDR2 reads FQNEAQ (reference sequence). Unmatched junction bases numbered 19, after V lost 1 base and J lost 10 bases. This CDR3 is 19 amino acids long. The CDR3 DNA sequence: TGTGCCAGCAGCTTAGACAACCCCATGGACAGGGGGAGGTATTGGGAGCAGTTCTTC. Its translation: CASSLDNPMDRGRYWEQFF.

This clonotype was counted at least ten times. The chain uses TRBV20-1 and TRBJ2-5, with 8 positions matching TRBD1. V lost 6 bases and J lost 1; bases outside the gene matches: 7. There are 14 residues in the CDR3. Germline V gene data show CDR1 as DFQATT and CDR2 as SNEGSKA (reference sequence). CDR3 sequence reads: CSATGQGGQETQYF. The CDR3 DNA follows: TGCAGTGCAACCGGACAGGGAGGCCAAGAGACCCAGTACTTC.

The chain uses TRBV19 and TRBJ2-1, with TRBD2 matching over 11 bases. V gave up 1 base and J gave up 9 bases; unmatched junction bases: 8. The CDR3 sequence is 16 residues long. CDR1 and CDR2 from the germline V gene are LNHDA and SQIVND (reference sequence). CDR3 protein: CASSIGGSGRASEQFF. The CDR3 DNA follows: TGTGCCAGTAGTATAGGGGGTAGCGGGAGGGCAAGTGAGCAGTTCTTC.

The rearrangement uses TRBV24-1 and TRBJ2-1, with 8 nucleotides matching TRBD2. This CDR3 contains 14 residues. Per germline, CDR1 KGHDR and CDR2 SFDVKD. V was pared by 8 bases and J by 9 bases, with 11 bases of the junction left unmatched. CDR3 residues: CATIISGETGEQFF. CDR3 in DNA: TGTGCCACCATTATTAGCGGGGAAACGGGTGAGCAGTTCTTC.

The J gene is TRBJ2-5, the V gene TRBV25-1; 7 nucleotides agree with TRBD2. This CDR3 is built from 15 residues. The J segment lost 2 bases and the V segment lost 8 bases, leaving 11 bases of the junction unmatched. Germline loops: CDR1 MGHDK, CDR2 SYGVNS. The CDR3 protein is CASQRDGRPQETQYF. In DNA form, the CDR3 reads TGTGCCAGCCAAAGGGACGGGAGGCCGCAAGAGACCCAGTACTTC.

As to this clonotype: The limits of the CDR3 on the DNA are not certain, so only TCRdb's listed CDR3 is given. The V gene is TRBV20-1, the J gene TRBJ1-3. Per germline, CDR1 DFQATT and CDR2 SNEGSKA (reference sequence). The CDR3 has 18 residues if both end residues are counted. The CDR3 here is CSARVFTEQYFGPDTIYF.